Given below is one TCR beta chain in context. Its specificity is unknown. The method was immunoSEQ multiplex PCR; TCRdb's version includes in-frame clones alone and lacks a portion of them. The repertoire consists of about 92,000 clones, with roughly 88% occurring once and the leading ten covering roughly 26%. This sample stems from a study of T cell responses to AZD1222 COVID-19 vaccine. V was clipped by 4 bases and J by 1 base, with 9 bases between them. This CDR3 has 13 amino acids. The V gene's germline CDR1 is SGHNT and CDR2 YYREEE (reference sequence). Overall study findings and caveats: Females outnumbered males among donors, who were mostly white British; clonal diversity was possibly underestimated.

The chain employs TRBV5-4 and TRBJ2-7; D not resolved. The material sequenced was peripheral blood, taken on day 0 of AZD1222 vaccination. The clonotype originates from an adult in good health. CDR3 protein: CASSPGASYEQYF. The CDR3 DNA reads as TGTGCCAGCAGCCCCGGTGCGTCCTACGAGCAGTACTTC. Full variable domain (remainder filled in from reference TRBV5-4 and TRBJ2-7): ETGVTQSPTHLIKTRGQQVTLRCSSQSGHNTVSWYQQALGQGPQFIFQYYREEENGRGNFPPRFSGLQFPNYSSELNVNALELDDSALYLCASSPGASYEQYFGPGTRLTVT.